This paragraph covers one TCR beta chain sequence. The sample is drawn from a study of identical twins. The V end was cut by 5 bases, the J end by 0 bases, with 13 bases between. From germline, CDR1 is ENHRY and CDR2 SYGVKD. The CDR3 is 15 residues long. From the 5' RACE reads, TCRdb called clonotypes with MiXCR, one entry per CDR3 protein. The profile shows hundreds of thousands of distinct CDR3 sequences, 21% of them singletons. This sample was also put to use in a study of T cells expressing NK-cell markers.

This TCR came from a woman between 18 and 29 years old in good health. The chain carries TRBV10-3 and TRBJ2-5, with D hard to call. Sample: PBMCs. The CDR3 is CAISRGGWYQETQYF. The CDR3 region has the DNA TGTGCCATCAGTCGCGGCGGTTGGTACCAAGAGACCCAGTACTTC.